These 32 T cell receptor beta chains were sequenced from one sample in a study of sequential checkpoint blockade in melanoma. The data were produced by immunoSEQ multiplex PCR, yet TCRdb's version contains in-frame clones alone and is incomplete. In the table there are more than 2,000 clones, about a sixth of which are singletons. The treatment was: randomized to nivolumab then ipilimumab (arm A) or the reverse (arm B). The specimen comprised tumor tissue (inferred from file names), sampled from a patient given nivolumab and ipilimumab in sequence. These receptors all stem from a human donor with melanoma.

This clone is medium-sized by share. The J gene is TRBJ2-2, the V gene TRBV11-3, with 8 bases matching TRBD1. The V gene's germline CDR1 is SGHNT and CDR2 YENEEA. The CDR3 runs 16 residues. Trimming took 5 bases from V and 7 from J; bases not matched to a gene: 12. The CDR3 DNA reads TGTGCCAGCAGCCTCGAGACAGGGGCGTGGGACGGGGAGCTGTTTTTT. Its protein is CASSLETGAWDGELFF.

There are a few counts of this clone. This chain joins TRBV6-8 and TRBJ1-4; 8 bases line up with TRBD1. The V gene end was trimmed by 5 bases and the J gene end by 0 bases; junction bases not matched to a gene: 5. The germline V gene has CDR1 MNHGY and CDR2 SAAAGT. The CDR3 extends over 16 amino acids. The CDR3 protein is CASSLGQGATNEKLFF. The CDR3 DNA reads TGTGCCAGCAGTCTCGGACAGGGCGCAACTAATGAAAAACTGTTTTTT.

This clone was found many times. This chain joins TRBV11-3 and TRBJ2-5, with D possibly TRBD2 on 5 matching bases. Looked up from germline, CDR1 is SGHNT and CDR2 is YENEEA. This CDR3 region has 14 residues. V was pared by 3 bases and J by 4 bases, with 12 bases between. CDR3 nucleotides: TGTGCCAGCAGCTTGGATAGCGCATCAGAGACCCAGTACTTC. Translating it yields CASSLDSASETQYF.

Concerning this clone: This sample includes further DNA sequences coding for the same CDR3. The rearrangement uses TRBV23-1 and TRBJ1-1; D is unclear. TRBV23-1 is an open reading frame whose function is uncertain. The V gene lost 6 bases and the J gene lost 4 bases, with 12 bases spanning the gap. The CDR3 extends over 13 amino acids. CDR3 nucleotide sequence: TGCGCCAGCAGCTTGGATGTCTTCACTGAAGCTTTCTTT. This encodes CASSLDVFTEAFF.

This clone ranks as medium-sized. The rearrangement uses TRBV11-3 and TRBJ1-1; D call uncertain. The CDR3 contains 14 residues. Germline CDR1 is SGHNT and CDR2 is YENEEA. V was trimmed by 5 bases and J by 8 bases, leaving 18 bases between them. The CDR3 loop reads CASSPLYRTGEAFF. The CDR3, as DNA: TGTGCCAGCAGCCCCCTCTACCGGACGGGCGAAGCTTTCTTT.

By proportion, this clone is medium-sized (0.01 to 0.1%). This sequence joins TRBV6-8 and TRBJ1-4; no clear D. Germline assignment: CDR1 MNHGY and CDR2 SAAAGT. The CDR3 runs to 13 residues. The CDR3 sequence is CAIAGGLNEKLFF. CDR3 nucleotides: TGTGCGATAGCGGGAGGCCTTAATGAAAAACTGTTTTTT.

This clone was recorded a few times. This rearrangement joins TRBV11-3 to TRBJ1-6, with 8 bases matching TRBD1. Germline-derived CDR1 and CDR2 are SGHNT and YENEEA. V lost 5 bases, J lost 3 bases, and 6 bases stayed unmatched. This CDR3 is 16 amino acids long. This CDR3 is CASSLGQGFYNSPLHF. CDR3 nucleotides: TGTGCCAGCAGCCTTGGACAGGGCTTCTATAATTCACCCCTCCACTTT.

In this sample, this clone turned up a few times. V is TRBV19 and J is TRBJ1-2; D uncertain. The germline CDR1 and CDR2 sequences are LNHDA and SQIVND (reference sequence). The germline V and J ends were trimmed by 4 bases and 8 bases, with 17 bases remaining between them. CDR3 length: 14 amino acids. CDR3 nucleotides: TGTGCCAGTAGTAGTTCCGACGTAGAGTGGGGCTACACCTTC. It is translated as CASSSSDVEWGYTF. Full variable domain (missing parts from reference TRBV19 and TRBJ1-2): DGGITQSPKYLFRKEGQNVTLSCEQNLNHDAMYWYRQDPGQGLRLIYYSQIVNDFQKGDIAEGYSVSREKKESFPLTVTSAQKNPTAFYLCASSSSDVEWGYTFGSGTRLTVV.

The chain joins TRBV4-1 to TRBJ2-7; unclear D gene. This CDR3 has 14 amino acids. In germline, CDR1 is MGHRA, CDR2 YSYEKL. The V gene lost 1 base and the J gene lost 2 bases, with 9 bases spanning the gap. The CDR3 reads CASSQVIRPYEQYF. CDR3 DNA: TGCGCCAGCAGCCAAGTTATAAGACCCTACGAGCAGTACTTC.

This clone is medium-sized (0.01 to 0.1%) by share. The chain uses TRBV12-5 and TRBJ1-1; weak D call: TRBD1 (6 bases). Germline V gene sequence: CDR1 LGHNT, CDR2 FRNRAP. The CDR3 spans 14 residues. CDR3: CASHTGTTNTEAFF. CDR3 bases: TGTGCCAGCCACACGGGGACAACGAACACTGAAGCTTTCTTT.

This clone came up a few times. CDR3 in amino acids: CATGQGEQPQHF. The CDR3 region has the DNA TGTGCCACTGGACAGGGTGAGCAGCCCCAGCATTTT. The chain is built from TRBV9 and TRBJ1-5, with 8 bases lining up with TRBD1. This CDR3 is 12 amino acids long. V was pared by 9 bases and J by 7 bases, with 6 bases of the junction left unmatched. Germline values: CDR1 SGDLS, CDR2 YYNGEE.

This chain's CDR3 is CASSSLDDYDLHF. CDR3 nucleotide sequence: TGTGCCAGCAGTTCCCTGGACGATTATGACCTCCACTTT. V usage is TRBV6-8 and J usage is TRBJ1-6; D ambiguous. The V end was cut by 4 bases, the J end by 15 bases, with 16 bases between. Germline CDR1 and CDR2: MNHGY and SAAAGT. The CDR3 covers 13 residues.

By proportion, this clone is medium-sized. The DNA of the CDR3 is TGTGCCAGCAGCGTAGGGGGGGCCGGCACGGAAAATTCACCCCTCCACTTT. Translation: CASSVGGAGTENSPLHF. The rearrangement joins TRBV9 to TRBJ1-6, with a possible D match to TRBD1 (6 bases). CDR1 and CDR2 (germline): SGDLS, YYNGEE. V was shortened by 0 bases and J by 7 bases, with 17 bases between the two germline ends. This CDR3 region has 17 residues. Filled out from reference TRBV9 and TRBJ1-6, the complete variable domain reads DSGVTQTPKHLITATGQRVTLRCSPRSGDLSVYWYQQSLDQGLQFLIQYYNGEERAKGNILERFSAQQFPDLHSELNLSSLELGDSALYFCASSVGGAGTENSPLHFGNGTRLTVT.

This clone is categorized as medium-sized (0.01 to 0.1%). The genes are TRBV9 and TRBJ2-5; D unresolved. Germline V CDR1 and CDR2: SGDLS, YYNGEE. V was shortened by 5 bases and J by 2 bases, with 16 bases between the two germline ends. The CDR3 totals 15 residues. CDR3 region: CASSAPVSPQETQYF. The DNA for the CDR3 is TGTGCCAGCAGTGCCCCCGTATCCCCTCAAGAGACCCAGTACTTC.

By its share, this clone is medium-sized. V gene TRBV11-3 combines with J gene TRBJ2-7, with 7 bases aligning to TRBD1. Per the germline V gene, CDR1 is SGHNT and CDR2 is YENEEA. The V segment lost 5 bases and the J segment 6 bases; nucleotides outside the gene matches: 16. The CDR3 length is 16 residues. Here the CDR3 reads CASSAKDRVLSVEQYF. CDR3 coding DNA: TGTGCCAGCAGCGCAAAAGACAGGGTTCTGTCGGTCGAGCAGTACTTC. Full variable domain (outside the CDR3, taken from reference TRBV11-3 and TRBJ2-7): EAGVVQSPRYKIIEKKQPVAFWCNPISGHNTLYWYLQNLGQGPELLIRYENEEAVDDSQLPKDRFSAERLKGVDSTLKIQPAELGDSAVYLCASSAKDRVLSVEQYFGPGTRLTVT.

The chain links TRBV6-8 to TRBJ2-1, with unresolved D. This CDR3 is built from 12 residues. Germline lookup yields CDR1 MNHGY and CDR2 SAAAGT. Between the trimmed V and J ends, which lost 5 bases and 13 bases, there was a span of 15 bases. The CDR3 loop reads CASSESLVNQFF. The CDR3 coding sequence is TGTGCCAGCAGTGAGTCGCTAGTGAATCAGTTCTTC.

The genes are TRBV5-1 and TRBJ1-1; tentative D call: TRBD1 (6 bases). The length of the CDR3 is 15 residues. Germline V lookup: CDR1 SGHRS, CDR2 YFSETQ. The V end was cut by 0 bases, the J end by 6 bases, with 15 bases between. As DNA, the CDR3 is TGCGCCAGCAGCTTGGCTCAGGGGACCGGCGCTGAAGCTTTCTTT. It is translated as CASSLAQGTGAEAFF.

The chain couples TRBV10-2 to TRBJ1-2; D call uncertain. Trimming cost V 6 bases and J 3 bases, with 11 bases left between them. The CDR3 spans 13 residues. Germline lookup yields CDR1 WSHSY and CDR2 SAAADI. The CDR3 DNA follows: TGCGCCAGCAGGCTTACAAAAGACTATGGCTACACCTTC. This encodes CASRLTKDYGYTF.

This clone has just a few counts. The rearrangement links TRBV1 to TRBJ2-3; the table names TRBD2, a call not compared with the DNA. TRBV1 is a listed pseudogene. The CDR3 has 19 residues. CDR3 region: CASSQDSSGGEYSTDTQYF. The CDR3 coding sequence is TGCGCCAGCAGCCAAGATTCAAGCGGCGGAGAATATAGCACAGATACGCAGTATTTT.

This clone was detected a few times. The chain joins TRBV6-8 to TRBJ2-3; 11 bases fit TRBD2. Trimming removed 2 bases from V and 0 bases from J; junction bases left unmatched: 4. The CDR3 consists of 17 residues. Germline V gene data show CDR1 as MNHGY and CDR2 as SAAAGT. CDR3 loop: CASSYSASGGSTDTQYF. DNA for the CDR3: TGTGCCAGCAGTTACAGCGCTAGCGGGGGGAGCACAGATACGCAGTATTTT.

By share, this clone counts as medium-sized (0.01 to 0.1%). The V and J genes are TRBV6-8 and TRBJ2-5; the match to TRBD2 covers 10 bases. Germline V gene lookup returns CDR1 MNHGY and CDR2 SAAAGT. The CDR3 totals 16 residues. V shed 6 bases and J 5 bases; nucleotides not matched to a gene: 12. DNA for the CDR3: TGTGCCAGCAGGCAGGGGATACGAGCGGGAGGGGAGACCCAGTACTTC. Amino acid sequence: CASRQGIRAGGETQYF.

This sequence joins TRBV18 and TRBJ2-3; 7 positions agree with TRBD1. The J segment lost 1 base and the V segment lost 2 bases, leaving 12 bases of the junction unmatched. The CDR3 has 18 amino acids. Per germline, CDR1 KGHSH and CDR2 LQKENI. The CDR3 coding sequence is TGTGCCAGCTCACCAAGGGGGCCGGTTGGTGGGCGCACAGATACGCAGTATTTT. Translation gives CASSPRGPVGGRTDTQYF.

This clone rates as medium-sized. This chain links TRBV11-3 with TRBJ2-2; D not resolved. The CDR3 sequence is 15 residues long. Germline V CDR1 and CDR2: SGHNT, YENEEA. Trimming cost V 2 bases and J 4 bases, with 11 bases left between them. CDR3 loop: CASSLYMGSTGELFF. The CDR3 nucleotides are TGTGCCAGCAGCTTATATATGGGCAGCACCGGGGAGCTGTTTTTT.

The sample holds a few counts of this clone. The rearrangement links TRBV6-7 to TRBJ2-7, with D hard to call. TRBV6-7 is annotated as an ORF whose role is uncertain. The V end lost 0 bases, the J end lost 7 bases, and 4 bases lay between the germline ends. This CDR3 is 11 amino acids long. In DNA form, the CDR3 reads TGTGCCAGCAGTTACTCGTCTGAGCAGTACTTC. Translation: CASSYSSEQYF.

This clone ranks as medium-sized. J is TRBJ2-3 and V is TRBV11-3, with TRBD2 matching 12 bases. The CDR3 extends over 15 amino acids. V lost 2 bases to trimming and J lost 6 bases; unmatched junction nucleotides: 3. Germline CDR1 and CDR2: SGHNT and YENEEA. CDR3 sequence: CASSLILAGGDTQYF. The CDR3 DNA follows: TGTGCCAGCAGCTTAATACTAGCGGGGGGCGATACGCAGTATTTT.

This clone has more than one count but fewer than ten. V gene TRBV6-8 combines with J gene TRBJ2-3; no clear D. Germline V lookup: CDR1 MNHGY, CDR2 SAAAGT. Trimming removed 6 bases at V and 2 bases at J, with 9 bases between. This CDR3 comprises 13 residues. The CDR3 is CASSDPNTDTQYF. As DNA, the CDR3 is TGTGCCAGCAGCGACCCGAACACAGATACGCAGTATTTT.

In this sample, this clone is medium-sized. The CDR3 is CASSRGYSGNTIYF. In DNA form, the CDR3 reads TGTGCCAGCAGCCGCGGGTATTCCGGAAACACCATATATTTT. This chain connects TRBV11-3 to TRBJ1-3; D gene uncertain. Deletions cut 5 bases from V and 4 bases from J, with 12 bases between. The length of the CDR3 is 14 residues. CDR1 SGHNT and CDR2 YENEEA come from the germline V gene.

The chain's CDR3 is CASTKEWLAASTDTQYF. In DNA, the CDR3 is TGTGCCAGCACGAAAGAGTGGTTAGCGGCTAGCACAGATACGCAGTATTTT. The V call is TRBV6-8, the J call TRBJ2-3; possibly TRBD2 for D (6 bases). V gave up 7 bases and J gave up 0 bases, with 20 bases separating them. The CDR3 sequence is 17 residues long. CDR1 is MNHGY and CDR2 is SAAAGT in the germline V gene.

This clone qualifies as medium-sized. The rearrangement uses TRBV11-3 and TRBJ2-7; D may be TRBD1 (5 bases). The length of the CDR3 is 16 residues. Trimming took 2 bases from V and 2 from J, leaving 16 bases between them. Germline values: CDR1 SGHNT, CDR2 YENEEA. This CDR3 reads CASSLWSGFRAYEQYV. The CDR3 DNA is TGTGCCAGCAGCTTATGGTCAGGGTTTAGGGCCTACGAGCAGTACGTC.

This clone has just a few counts. The chain joins TRBV28 to TRBJ2-7; D is perhaps TRBD2 (5 bases). Germline CDR1 is MDHEN and CDR2 is SYDVKM. V lost 10 bases and J lost 2, with 18 bases in between. CDR3 length: 14 amino acids. The CDR3 spells CATSLRGRTYEQYV. The CDR3 nucleotides read TGTGCCACTTCTCTCCGGGGTAGGACCTACGAGCAGTACGTC.

This clone qualifies as medium-sized. J is TRBJ1-1 and V is TRBV6-8, with 8 bases matching TRBD1. V dropped 2 bases and J dropped 5; count of bases not matched to a gene: 10. CDR3 size: 16 residues. Germline V gene sequence: CDR1 MNHGY, CDR2 SAAAGT. This chain's CDR3 is CASSYHGRGLLTEAFF. In DNA, the CDR3 is TGTGCCAGCAGTTACCATGGCAGGGGGCTGCTTACTGAAGCTTTCTTT.

This clone has a handful of counts. The read ends 1 residue before the CDR3 terminus; that terminus is restored from the germline J gene. The chain has TRBV10-3 and TRBJ2-3, with D perhaps given as TRBD1 or TRBD2 (5 bases each). V shed 1 base and J shed 6 bases, with 11 bases lying between them. Germline lookup yields CDR1 ENHRY and CDR2 SYGVKD. This CDR3 contains 14 residues. Incomplete CDR3 DNA: TGTGCCATCAGTGAGTGGGGCGAGGGGGATACGCAGTAT. Translating it yields CAISEWGEGDTQY. In full, the CDR3 is CAISEWGEGDTQYF.